Presented here are 27 T cell receptor beta chains from one specimen sequenced in a study of blood T cell repertoires in COVID-19 (dated by TCRdb to the early 2020s). The library was produced with the immunoSEQ multiplex PCR assay. Imported from immuneACCESS, the table was reduced by TCRdb to in-frame sequences with V and J called. These copies leave out some clones; in studies compared against another copy, an unresolved V gene accounts for under half, and the cause of the remainder is not known. In this sample the table shows roughly 230,000 clones, approximately 85% of which occur a single time. 4.5% to 6% of the sample lies in the top ten. Sequencing was performed on peripheral blood. These receptors all come from a middle-aged man with COVID-19, enrolled during active disease.

This chain connects TRBV27 to TRBJ2-3; D unresolved. V lost 5 bases and J lost 5, with 8 bases in between. Germline assignment: CDR1 MNHEY and CDR2 SMNVEV (reference sequence). This CDR3 region has 12 residues. CDR3 coding DNA: TGTGCCAGCAGTCTAAATGGAGATACGCAGTATTTT. As protein: CASSLNGDTQYF.

V is TRBV5-1 and J is TRBJ2-1; D uncertain. Trimming took off 4 bases at V and 0 bases at J, with 14 bases between the two ends. The CDR3 sequence is 16 residues long. Germline loops: CDR1 SGHRS, CDR2 YFSETQ. The CDR3 region is CASSHELDSSYNEQFF. CDR3 sequence (DNA): TGCGCCAGCAGCCACGAACTCGATAGCTCCTACAATGAGCAGTTCTTC.

This chain links TRBV27 with TRBJ2-2; D is perhaps TRBD1 (6 bases). CDR1 is MNHEY and CDR2 is SMNVEV in the germline V gene (reference sequence). Trimming removed 7 bases at V and 0 bases at J, with 9 bases between. The CDR3 runs to 14 residues. CDR3 in DNA: TGTGCCAGCAAGGACAGATCGAACACCGGGGAGCTGTTTTTT. It translates to CASKDRSNTGELFF.

The rearrangement links TRBV5-4 to TRBJ2-3; 12 nucleotides agree with TRBD2. Per the germline V gene, CDR1 is SGHNT and CDR2 is YYREEE (reference sequence). CDR3 size: 16 residues. V trimming: 4 bases; J trimming: 8 bases; junction bases outside the gene matches: 11. CDR3 nucleotide sequence: TGTGCCAGCAGCGTGACTAGCGGGGGAGTAGCAGCTACGCAGTATTTT. Amino acid sequence: CASSVTSGGVAATQYF.

The chain's CDR3 is CASSGDRGLNEQFF. CDR3 sequence (DNA): TGTGCCAGTAGTGGGGACAGGGGGTTGAATGAGCAGTTCTTC. V usage is TRBV19 and J usage is TRBJ2-1, with 11 positions matching TRBD1. The CDR3 runs 14 residues. The germline gives CDR1 LNHDA, CDR2 SQIVND (reference sequence). J was trimmed by 7 bases and V by 5 bases; bases with no gene match: 4.

This clone was recorded once. This chain connects TRBV7-8 to TRBJ1-1; D gene uncertain. Germline lookup yields CDR1 SGHVS and CDR2 FQNEAQ. V shed 3 bases and J shed 4 bases, with 9 bases lying between them. CDR3 length: 13 residues. CDR3 residues: CASSFSLATEAFF. For the CDR3, the DNA is TGTGCCAGCAGCTTTTCCCTGGCCACTGAAGCTTTCTTT.

The CDR3 loop is CASSLAGRVWEETQYF. As DNA, the CDR3 is TGCGCCAGCAGCTTGGCAGGCAGGGTCTGGGAAGAGACCCAGTACTTC. The chain combines TRBV5-1 with TRBJ2-5; a possible D gene is TRBD1 (5 bases). V was cut by 0 bases and J by 3 bases, with 15 bases left in between. This CDR3 has 16 residues. CDR1 is SGHRS and CDR2 is YFSETQ in the germline V gene. Together with reference TRBV5-1 and TRBJ2-5, the CDR3 gives the full variable domain: KAGVTQTPRYLIKTRGQQVTLSCSPISGHRSVSWYQQTPGQGLQFLFEYFSETQRNKGNFPGRFSGRQFSNSRSEMNVSTLELGDSALYLCASSLAGRVWEETQYFGPGTRLLVL.

The chain employs TRBV7-2 and TRBJ2-7; 7 bases are shared with TRBD1. CDR3 length: 13 amino acids. Unmatched junction bases numbered 4, after V lost 5 bases and J lost 3 bases. The germline gives CDR1 SGHTA, CDR2 FQGNSA. CDR3 sequence (DNA): TGTGCCAGCAGCACACGGGACAGCTACGAGCAGTACTTC. This translates into CASSTRDSYEQYF. Filled out from reference TRBV7-2 and TRBJ2-7, the complete variable domain reads GAGVSQSPSNKVTEKGKDVELRCDPISGHTALYWYRQSLGQGLEFLIYFQGNSAPDKSGLPSDRFSAERTGGSVSTLTIQRTQQEDSAVYLCASSTRDSYEQYFGPGTRLTVT.

This clone was picked up one time. The DNA for the CDR3 is TGTGCCAGTATCGGGACAGCCGGCACAGATACGCAGTATTTT. It codes for CASIGTAGTDTQYF. The genes are TRBV10-3 and TRBJ2-3, with 7 bases fitting TRBD1. This CDR3 spans 14 amino acids. V was pared by 10 bases and J by 1 base, with 8 bases of the junction left unmatched. The V gene's germline CDR1 is ENHRY and CDR2 SYGVKD.

The chain employs TRBV28 and TRBJ2-1, with D perhaps matching TRBD2 (5 bases). Germline-derived CDR1 and CDR2 are MDHEN and SYDVKM. The CDR3 covers 15 residues. V was cut by 2 bases and J by 0 bases, with 8 bases left in between. Written as DNA, the CDR3 is TGTGCCAGCAGTTTACTGGGGAGCTCCTACAATGAGCAGTTCTTC. Its translation is CASSLLGSSYNEQFF.

CDR3 nucleotides: TGTGCCAGTAGTTGGGAGAGAACAGATACGCAGTATTTT. Its translation: CASSWERTDTQYF. The V call is TRBV19, the J call TRBJ2-3; TRBD2 is a possible D gene (5 bases). The V end lost 5 bases, the J end lost 3 bases, and 9 bases lay between the germline ends. CDR3 length equals 13 residues. Germline CDR1 LNHDA, CDR2 SQIVND (reference sequence).

The CDR3 loop reads CASSLGARAINQPQHF. In DNA, the CDR3 is TGTGCCAGCAGCTTAGGGGCCAGGGCAATCAATCAGCCCCAGCATTTT. This chain joins TRBV5-8 and TRBJ1-5, with D possibly matching TRBD1 (5 bases). V lost 2 bases and J lost 3, with 15 bases in between. Germline V gene data show CDR1 as SGHTS and CDR2 as YDEGEE. The CDR3 contains 16 residues. The entire variable domain, with the rest obtained from reference TRBV5-8 and TRBJ1-5, is as follows: EAGVTQSPTHLIKTRGQQATLRCSPISGHTSVYWYQQALGLGLQFLLWYDEGEERNRGNFPPRFSGRQFPNYSSELNVNALELEDSALYLCASSLGARAINQPQHFGDGTRLSIL.

V gene TRBV5-1 combines with J gene TRBJ1-2; the match to TRBD1 covers 7 bases. This CDR3 contains 13 residues. The V gene's germline CDR1 is SGHRS and CDR2 YFSETQ. The V and J ends lost 0 bases and 8 bases, in that order; junction bases with no gene match: 4. CDR3 amino acids: CASSLGQGDGYTF. The DNA for the CDR3 is TGCGCCAGCAGCTTGGGACAGGGAGACGGCTACACCTTC.

The chain combines TRBV30 with TRBJ2-7, with a possible D match to TRBD1 (5 bases). Germline V CDR1 and CDR2: GTSNPN, SVGIG (reference sequence). This CDR3 contains 12 residues. Trimming took off 3 bases at V and 2 bases at J, with 8 bases between the two ends. CDR3 DNA: TGTGCCTGGAGAGGGGATACCTACGAGCAGTACTTC. It translates to CAWRGDTYEQYF.

The chain combines TRBV7-8 with TRBJ1-6; maybe TRBD1 (5 bases). The ends were cut back, 2 bases at V and 7 bases at J, with 18 bases in the middle. The CDR3 has 17 residues. Germline CDR1 and CDR2: SGHVS and FQNEAQ. CDR3 loop: CASSLLRSRDSNSPLHF. DNA for the CDR3: TGTGCCAGCAGCTTACTTAGATCCCGGGACTCAAATTCACCCCTCCACTTT.

This chain links TRBV5-8 with TRBJ2-7, with TRBD1 as a possible D gene (6 bases). V was trimmed by 3 bases and J by 9 bases, leaving 25 bases between them. The CDR3 length is 16 residues. Germline-derived CDR1 and CDR2 are SGHTS and YDEGEE. The CDR3 region is CASSYTRDKDYERQYF. Written as DNA, the CDR3 is TGTGCCAGCAGCTATACTCGGGACAAAGACTACGAGCGGCAGTACTTC. Full variable domain (remainder filled in from reference TRBV5-8 and TRBJ2-7): EAGVTQSPTHLIKTRGQQATLRCSPISGHTSVYWYQQALGLGLQFLLWYDEGEERNRGNFPPRFSGRQFPNYSSELNVNALELEDSALYLCASSYTRDKDYERQYFGPGTRLTVT.

Worth noting for this clone: Distinct nucleotide sequences in the sample also encode this CDR3. The chain combines TRBV30 with TRBJ2-5, with D possibly matching TRBD1 (6 bases). Trimming left V 3 bases short and J 5 bases short, with 13 bases between. Germline assignment: CDR1 GTSNPN and CDR2 SVGIG (reference sequence). CDR3 length: 13 residues. The CDR3 loop reads CAWSPQGLETQYF. The CDR3 nucleotides read TGTGCCTGGAGCCCACAGGGTTTGGAGACCCAGTACTTC.

V and J are TRBV3-1 (or the pseudogene TRBV3-2) and TRBJ1-3, with 8 bases fitting TRBD1. Germline values: CDR1 LGHDT, CDR2 YNNKEL (reference sequence). CDR3 length: 16 residues. V lost 1 base, J lost 3 bases, and 5 bases stayed unmatched. The CDR3 DNA follows: TGTGCCAGCAGCCAAGCGAGGACAGGGATTGGAAACACCATATATTTT. It specifies CASSQARTGIGNTIYF.

In its sample, this clone was seen many times. The chain recombines TRBV7-9 with TRBJ2-7; weak D call: TRBD2 (5 bases). The length of the CDR3 is 15 residues. Trimming removed 4 bases from V and 1 base from J, with 14 bases in between. Germline V gives CDR1 SEHNR, CDR2 FQNEAQ (reference sequence). The CDR3 sequence is CASSSDLATSYEQYF. CDR3 sequence (DNA): TGTGCCAGCAGCTCCGACTTAGCGACGTCCTACGAGCAGTACTTC. The variable domain in full, completed from reference TRBV7-9 and TRBJ2-7, reads DTGVSQNPRHKITKRGQNVTFRCDPISEHNRLYWYRQTLGQGPEFLTYFQNEAQLEKSRLLSDRFSAERPKGSFSTLEIQRTEQGDSAMYLCASSSDLATSYEQYFGPGTRLTVT.

The chain is built from TRBV6-5 and TRBJ2-3, with 8 positions matching TRBD2. Unmatched junction bases numbered 6, after V lost 6 bases and J lost 1 base. The length of the CDR3 is 15 residues. CDR1 is MNHEY and CDR2 is SVGAGI in the germline V gene. CDR3 region: CASRGLEIGTDTQYF. CDR3 nucleotides: TGTGCCAGCAGGGGACTAGAGATAGGCACAGATACGCAGTATTTT.

The chain employs TRBV6-5 and TRBJ1-5; D ambiguous. This CDR3 has 16 amino acids. V lost 4 bases to trimming and J lost 0 bases, with 13 bases between them. Germline V CDR1 and CDR2: MNHEY, SVGAGI. The CDR3, as DNA: TGTGCCAGCAGTTCGGAGACCCCTTATAGCAATCAGCCCCAGCATTTT. It is translated as CASSSETPYSNQPQHF.

J is TRBJ1-4 and V is TRBV29-1; D possibly corresponds to TRBD1 (5 bases). Germline V gene sequence: CDR1 SQVTM, CDR2 ANQGSEA. This CDR3 spans 12 amino acids. Trimming pared 7 bases from V and 2 bases from J, leaving 8 bases between. CDR3 nucleotide sequence: TGCAGCGGGGGGGAGACTAATGAAAAACTGTTTTTT. Protein: CSGGETNEKLFF.

This rearrangement joins TRBV5-1 to TRBJ2-5, with 7 bases identical to TRBD1. Germline CDR1 SGHRS, CDR2 YFSETQ. Losses at the gene ends were 3 bases for V and 5 bases for J; bases not matched to a gene: 1. The length of the CDR3 is 12 residues. The CDR3 coding sequence is TGCGCCAGCAGCTCGGACAGGGAGACCCAGTACTTC. Translation gives CASSSDRETQYF.

This chain uses TRBV5-8 with TRBJ2-1, with a possible D match to TRBD1 (5 bases). The CDR3 runs 16 residues. V lost 6 bases, J lost 1 base, and 17 bases lay in between. Germline loops: CDR1 SGHTS, CDR2 YDEGEE. The chain's CDR3 is CASTPPGRRSYNEQFF. CDR3 nucleotides: TGTGCCAGCACCCCCCCAGGGCGAAGGTCCTACAATGAGCAGTTCTTC.

This chain links TRBV6-2 or TRBV6-3 with TRBJ2-1; 9 bases line up with TRBD2. The CDR3 length is 18 residues. J was trimmed by 8 bases and V by 0 bases; bases with no gene match: 14. Germline CDR1 is MNHEY and CDR2 is SVGEGT. CDR3 residues: CASSYSNTAGGGAYEQFF. The CDR3 DNA sequence: TGTGCCAGCAGTTACTCGAACACCGCTGGCGGGGGGGCCTATGAGCAGTTCTTC.

This chain links TRBV7-9 with TRBJ2-3, with 9 nucleotides matching TRBD1. V lost 5 bases to trimming and J lost 5 bases; unmatched junction nucleotides: 2. The CDR3 loop spans 13 amino acids. Germline CDR1 SEHNR, CDR2 FQNEAQ (reference sequence). The CDR3 sequence is CASSRQGGDTQYF. As DNA, the CDR3 is TGTGCCAGCAGCCGACAGGGGGGAGATACGCAGTATTTT.

The genes are TRBV29-1 and TRBJ1-2, with a possible D match to TRBD1 (5 bases). V was trimmed by 3 bases and J by 5 bases, leaving 16 bases between them. This CDR3 has 14 amino acids. Germline V gene data show CDR1 as SQVTM and CDR2 as ANQGSEA. CDR3 loop: CSVDRGEAKYGYTF. The DNA for the CDR3 is TGCAGCGTTGACCGGGGGGAGGCGAAATATGGCTACACCTTC.